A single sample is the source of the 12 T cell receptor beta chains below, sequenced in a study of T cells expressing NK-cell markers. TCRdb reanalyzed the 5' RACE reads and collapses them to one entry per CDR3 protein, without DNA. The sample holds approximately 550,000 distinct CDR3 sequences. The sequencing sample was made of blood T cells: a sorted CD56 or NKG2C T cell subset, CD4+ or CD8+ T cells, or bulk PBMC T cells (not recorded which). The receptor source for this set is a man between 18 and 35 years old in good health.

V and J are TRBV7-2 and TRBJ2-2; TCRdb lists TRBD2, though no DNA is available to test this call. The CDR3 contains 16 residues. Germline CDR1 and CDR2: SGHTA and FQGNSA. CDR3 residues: CASSPLVGLLTGELFF.

The CDR3 loop reads CASSLRGTYQETQYF. This chain joins TRBV5-1 and TRBJ2-5; TCRdb proposes TRBD1, but this gene call is untestable without DNA. Per germline, CDR1 SGHRS and CDR2 YFSETQ. The CDR3 totals 15 residues.

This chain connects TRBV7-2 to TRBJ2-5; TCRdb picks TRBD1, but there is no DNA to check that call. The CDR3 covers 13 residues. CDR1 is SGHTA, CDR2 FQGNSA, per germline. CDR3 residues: CASSQGHWETQYF.

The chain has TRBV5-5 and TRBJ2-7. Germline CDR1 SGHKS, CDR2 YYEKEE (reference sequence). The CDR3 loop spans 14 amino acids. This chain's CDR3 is CASSLAHSPYEQYF.

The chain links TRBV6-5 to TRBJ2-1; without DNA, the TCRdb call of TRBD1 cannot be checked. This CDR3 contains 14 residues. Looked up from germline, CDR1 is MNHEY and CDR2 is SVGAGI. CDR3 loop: CASSPRGGPNEQFF.

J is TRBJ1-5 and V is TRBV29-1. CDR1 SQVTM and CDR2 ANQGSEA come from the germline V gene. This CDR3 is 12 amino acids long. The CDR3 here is CSVAQRNQPQHF. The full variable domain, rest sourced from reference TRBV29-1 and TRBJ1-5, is SAVISQKPSRDICQRGTSLTIQCQVDSQVTMMFWYRQQPGQSLTLIATANQGSEATYESGFVIDKFPISRPNLTFSTLTVSNMSPEDSSIYLCSVAQRNQPQHFGDGTRLSIL.

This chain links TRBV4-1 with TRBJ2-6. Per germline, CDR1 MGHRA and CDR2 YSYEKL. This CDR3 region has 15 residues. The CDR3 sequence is CASSQTGSGANVLTF.

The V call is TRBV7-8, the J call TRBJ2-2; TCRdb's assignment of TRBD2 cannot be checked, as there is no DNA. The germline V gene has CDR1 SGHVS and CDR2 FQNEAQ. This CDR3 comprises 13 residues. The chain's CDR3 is CASSGTRAGELFF. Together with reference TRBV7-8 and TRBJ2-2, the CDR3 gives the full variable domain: GAGVSQSPRYKVAKRGQDVALRCDPISGHVSLFWYQQALGQGPEFLTYFQNEAQLDKSGLPSDRFFAERPEGSVSTLKIQRTQQEDSAVYLCASSGTRAGELFFGEGSRLTVL.

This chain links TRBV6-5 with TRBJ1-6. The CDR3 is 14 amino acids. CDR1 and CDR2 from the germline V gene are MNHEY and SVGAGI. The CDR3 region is CASSTSSYNSPLHF.

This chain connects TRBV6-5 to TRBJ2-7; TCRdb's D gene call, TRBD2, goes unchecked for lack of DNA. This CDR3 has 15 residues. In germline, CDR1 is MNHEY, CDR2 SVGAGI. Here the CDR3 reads CASSYSGGISYEQYF.

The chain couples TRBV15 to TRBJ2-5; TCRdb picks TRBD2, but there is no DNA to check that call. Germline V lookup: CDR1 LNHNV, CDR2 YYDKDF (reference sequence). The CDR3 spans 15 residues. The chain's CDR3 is CATSRTGTRGETQYF.

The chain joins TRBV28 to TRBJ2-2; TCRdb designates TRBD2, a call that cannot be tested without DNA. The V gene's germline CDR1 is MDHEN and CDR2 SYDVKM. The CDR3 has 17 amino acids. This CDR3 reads CASSTRLAESNTGELFF.